Listed below are T cell receptor beta chains from one sample, sequenced in a study of shared clonotypes between healthy human individuals. Sequencing was performed with immunoSEQ multiplex PCR; in TCRdb, only in-frame clones are kept and a portion is missing. Of about 480,000 clones listed, approximately 79% are singletons. Sequenced sample: PBMCs. The receptors were gathered from a woman in her thirties or forties in good health. Some clones in this sample may be carry-over from other donors' samples. Both conserved end residues are part of each CDR3. A D gene is named only where the DNA matches it firmly. Expanded clones get a size class; other rows say once, few or many, or leave the size out.

J | D | size | V | DNA | CDR3
TRBJ2-7 | TRBD1 | once | TRBV10-3 | TGTGCCATCAGGGAGGGGGGACAGGGAGGACCCTACGAGCAGTACTTC | CAIREGGQGGPYEQYF
TRBJ1-1 | TRBD1 | NA | TRBV19 | TGTGCCAGTAGTATGTGGACAGGGCGGAACACTGAAGCTTTCTTT | CASSMWTGRNTEAFF
TRBJ1-2 | NA | NA | TRBV19 | TGTGCCAGTAACGAGGGGAGCTATGGCTACACCTTC | CASNEGSYGYTF
TRBJ2-7 | TRBD2 | NA | TRBV27 | TGTGCCAGCAGAAAAGCCCAGACAGGGACTAGCGAGGTCTTC | CASRKAQTGTSEVF
TRBJ2-2 | NA | NA | TRBV30 | TGTGCCTGGACAGGGCTCGTATCCGGGGAGCTGTTTTTT | CAWTGLVSGELFF
TRBJ2-7 | TRBD2 | NA | TRBV28 | TGTGCCAGCAACCTCGGGACTAGCGGGACCTACGAGCAGTACTTC | CASNLGTSGTYEQYF
TRBJ1-3 | TRBD1 | NA | TRBV4-2 | TGTGCCAGCAGCCCAAGACAGGGAGGTCGAAACACCATATATTTT | CASSPRQGGRNTIYF
TRBJ1-2 | NA | NA | TRBV7-9 | TGTGCCAGCAGTCCCGGCAGGAACGTTGATGGCTACACCTTC | CASSPGRNVDGYTF
TRBJ2-7 | TRBD1 | once | TRBV27 | TGTGCCAGCAGTTTATTGGCAGGGGGCCTCTCCTACGAGCAGTACTTC | CASSLLAGGLSYEQYF
TRBJ2-7 | TRBD2 | NA | TRBV4-1 | TGCGCCAGCAGCCAACCGACTAGCGGGGACTACGAGCAGTACTTC | CASSQPTSGDYEQYF
TRBJ2-7 | TRBD1 | NA | TRBV19 | TGTGCCAGTACCCTAGGGACAGAGCCGACCTACGAGCAGTACTTC | CASTLGTEPTYEQYF
TRBJ2-4 | NA | few | TRBV27 | TGTGCCAGCCAGGACAGAAAAAACATTCAGTACTTC | CASQDRKNIQYF
TRBJ2-5 | TRBD2 | NA | TRBV5-1 | TGCGCCAGCAGCTTGGGGGGACTAGGTGAGACCCAGTACTTC | CASSLGGLGETQYF
TRBJ2-7 | NA | few | TRBV27 | TGTGCCAGCAGTTTAGCCGGTCCTAACTACGAGCAGTACTTC | CASSLAGPNYEQYF
TRBJ2-3 | TRBD2 | NA | TRBV5-1 | TGCGCCAGCAGCTTGGCAGCGGGAGGGCCGCATACGCAGTATTTT | CASSLAAGGPHTQYF
TRBJ2-2 | TRBD1 | NA | TRBV9 | TGTGCCAGCAGCTTGAGAGGGACAGCTGTTACCGGGGAGCTGTTTTTT | CASSLRGTAVTGELFF
TRBJ1-1 | NA | NA | TRBV5-6 | TGTGCCAGCAGCTCCACCCCACAGTCGTGGGCTGAAGCTTTCTTT | CASSSTPQSWAEAFF
TRBJ1-2 | NA | NA | TRBV5-5 | TGTGCCAGCAGCTCCCCTCAGGCAAACTATGGCTACACCTTC | CASSSPQANYGYTF
TRBJ2-1 | NA | NA | TRBV27 | TGTGCCAGCAGTTTTGTACCAACCTCCTACAATGAGCAGTTCTTC | CASSFVPTSYNEQFF